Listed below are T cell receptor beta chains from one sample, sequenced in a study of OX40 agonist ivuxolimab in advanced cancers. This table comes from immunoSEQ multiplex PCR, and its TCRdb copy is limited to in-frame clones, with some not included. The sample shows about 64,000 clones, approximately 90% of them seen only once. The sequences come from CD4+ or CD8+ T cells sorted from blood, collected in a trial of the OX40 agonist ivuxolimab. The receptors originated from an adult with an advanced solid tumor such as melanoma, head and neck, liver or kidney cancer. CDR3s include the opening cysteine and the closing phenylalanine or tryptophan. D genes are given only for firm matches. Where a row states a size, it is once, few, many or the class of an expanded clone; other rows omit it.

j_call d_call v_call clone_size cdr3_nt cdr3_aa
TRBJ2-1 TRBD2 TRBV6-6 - TGTGCCAGCAGTTCTACTAGCGGGAGGCCCAATGAGCAGTTCTTC CASSSTSGRPNEQFF
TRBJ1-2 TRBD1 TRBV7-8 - TGTGCCAGCAGCTTCCGGACAGGCTATGGCTACACCTTC CASSFRTGYGYTF
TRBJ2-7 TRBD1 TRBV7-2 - TGTGCCAGCAGCTCTGACAGGGGCTACGAGCAGTACTTC CASSSDRGYEQYF
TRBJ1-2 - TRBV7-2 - TGTGCCAGCAGCCTTAGACACTATGGCTACACCTTC CASSLRHYGYTF
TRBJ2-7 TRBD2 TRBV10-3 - TGTGCCATTGGACTAGCCAGCTCCTACGAGCAGTACTTC CAIGLASSYEQYF
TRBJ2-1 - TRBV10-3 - TGTGCCACCGACCCGGGCCTTCGATCGGAGGAGCAGTTCTTC CATDPGLRSEEQFF
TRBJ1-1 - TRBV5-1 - TGCGCCAGCAGCTTTGACCAGGGAGGAGCTTTCTTT CASSFDQGGAFF
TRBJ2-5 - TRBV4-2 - TGTGCCAGCAGCCAAGCATACGACCATCGGACCCAGTACTTC CASSQAYDHRTQYF
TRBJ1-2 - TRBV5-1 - TGCGCCAGCAGCTTGGAGGATGGGGGGAAATTCCTCTATGGCTACACCTTC CASSLEDGGKFLYGYTF
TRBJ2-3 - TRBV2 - TGTGCCAGTTGGCGAGACGGTAACACAGATACGCAGTATTTT CASWRDGNTDTQYF
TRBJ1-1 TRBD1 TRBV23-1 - TGCGCCAGCAGAGCAATAGGGGACAGGGCGAACACTGAAGCTTTCTTT CASRAIGDRANTEAFF
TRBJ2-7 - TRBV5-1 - TGCGCCAGCAGCTCCCAAACGGGACAAAACAGCGAGCAGTACTTC CASSSQTGQNSEQYF
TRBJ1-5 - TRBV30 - TGTGCCTGGAGTGTAGCATCCGATCAGCCCCAGCATTTT CAWSVASDQPQHF
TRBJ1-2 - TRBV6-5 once TGTGCCAGCAGTTACTCGGCAGGGAACTATGGCTACACCTTC CASSYSAGNYGYTF
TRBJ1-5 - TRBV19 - TGTGCCAGTAGTATTCTTGAAGGGGCCGATCAGCCCCAGCATTTT CASSILEGADQPQHF
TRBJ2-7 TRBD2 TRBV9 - TGTGCCAGCAGCGTATGGGGACTAGCGGGAGAAGGCGAGCAGTACTTC CASSVWGLAGEGEQYF
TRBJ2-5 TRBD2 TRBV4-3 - TGCGCCAGCAGCCAAGGAACACTACTAGCGGGAGAGACCCAGTACTTC CASSQGTLLAGETQYF
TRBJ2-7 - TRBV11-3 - TGTGCCAGCAGCCCCCACCGGGACGGCGAGCAGTACTTC CASSPHRDGEQYF
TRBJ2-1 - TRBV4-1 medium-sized TGCGCCAGCAGCCAAGGGGTACAGGGAAGAGAGCAGTTCTTC CASSQGVQGREQFF
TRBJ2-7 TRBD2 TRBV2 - TGTGCCAGCAGTGAATTGACTAGCGGGAGCCACGAGCAGTACTTC CASSELTSGSHEQYF
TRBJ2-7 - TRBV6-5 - TGTGCCAGCAAGGCGGCCTACGAGCAGTACTTC CASKAAYEQYF
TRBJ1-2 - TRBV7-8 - TGTGCCAGCAGCTTAGCGAGGGGACCGGGGAACTATGGCTACACCTTC CASSLARGPGNYGYTF